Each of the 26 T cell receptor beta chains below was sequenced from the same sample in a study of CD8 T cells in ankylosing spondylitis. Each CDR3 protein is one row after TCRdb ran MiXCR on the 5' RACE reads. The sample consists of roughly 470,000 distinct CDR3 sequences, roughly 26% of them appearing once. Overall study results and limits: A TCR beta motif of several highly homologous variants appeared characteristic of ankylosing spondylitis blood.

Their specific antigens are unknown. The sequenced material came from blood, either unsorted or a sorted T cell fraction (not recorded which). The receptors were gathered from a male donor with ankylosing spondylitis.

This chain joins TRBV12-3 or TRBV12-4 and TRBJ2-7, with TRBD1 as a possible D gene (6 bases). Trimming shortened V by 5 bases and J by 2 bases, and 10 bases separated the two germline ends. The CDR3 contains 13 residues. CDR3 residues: CASSTDRTYEQYF. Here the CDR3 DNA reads TGTGCCAGCAGTACCGACAGGACCTACGAGCAGTACTTC.

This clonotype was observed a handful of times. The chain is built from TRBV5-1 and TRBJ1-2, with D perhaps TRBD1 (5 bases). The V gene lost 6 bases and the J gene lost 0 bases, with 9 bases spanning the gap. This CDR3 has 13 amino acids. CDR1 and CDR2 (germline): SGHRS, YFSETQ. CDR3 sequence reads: CASTGTPNYGYTF. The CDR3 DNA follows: TGCGCCAGCACCGGGACTCCTAACTATGGCTACACCTTC.

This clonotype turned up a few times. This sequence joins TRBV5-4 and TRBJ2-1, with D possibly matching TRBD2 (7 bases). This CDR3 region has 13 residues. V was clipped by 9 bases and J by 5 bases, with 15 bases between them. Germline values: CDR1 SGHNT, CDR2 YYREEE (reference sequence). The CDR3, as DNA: TGTGCCACTACGGGGGGCTCTGACAATGAGCAGTTCTTC. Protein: CATTGGSDNEQFF.

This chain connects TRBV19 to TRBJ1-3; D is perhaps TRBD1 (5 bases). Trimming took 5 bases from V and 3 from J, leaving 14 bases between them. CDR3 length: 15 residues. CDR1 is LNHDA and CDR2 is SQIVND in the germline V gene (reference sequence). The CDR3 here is CASSDLQVFGNTIYF. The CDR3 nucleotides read TGTGCCAGTAGTGACCTACAGGTTTTTGGAAACACCATATATTTT.

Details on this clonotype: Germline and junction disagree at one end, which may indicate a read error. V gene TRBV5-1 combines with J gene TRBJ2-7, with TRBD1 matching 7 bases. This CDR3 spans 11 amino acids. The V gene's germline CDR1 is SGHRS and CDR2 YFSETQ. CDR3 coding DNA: TGCGCCAGCAGCTTGACAGGGGACCTGCACTTC. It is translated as CASSLTGDLHF.

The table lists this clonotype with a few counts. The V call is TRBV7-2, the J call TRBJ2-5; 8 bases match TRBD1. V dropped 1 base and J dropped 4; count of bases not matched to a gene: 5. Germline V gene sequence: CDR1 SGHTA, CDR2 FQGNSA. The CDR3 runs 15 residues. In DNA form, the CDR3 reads TGTGCCAGCAGCTTAGAGATCGGACAGGGAGAGACCCAGTACTTC. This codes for CASSLEIGQGETQYF.

CDR3 nucleotides: TGCAGTGCAAGGACTAGCGGGACCGGGAGCACAGATACGCAGTATTTT. Its translation: CSARTSGTGSTDTQYF. This chain uses TRBV20-1 with TRBJ2-3; TRBD2 matches at 12 bases. This CDR3 contains 16 residues. The V gene's germline CDR1 is DFQATT and CDR2 SNEGSKA (reference sequence). After removal of 6 bases from V and 0 bases from J, the junction contained 7 bases not matched to a gene.

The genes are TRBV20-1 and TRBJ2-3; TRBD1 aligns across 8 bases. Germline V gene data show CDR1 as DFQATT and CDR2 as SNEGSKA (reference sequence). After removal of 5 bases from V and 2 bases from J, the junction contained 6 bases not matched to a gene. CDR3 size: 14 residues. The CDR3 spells CSAPGQANTDTQYF. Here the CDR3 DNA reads TGCAGTGCTCCGGGACAGGCCAACACAGATACGCAGTATTTT.

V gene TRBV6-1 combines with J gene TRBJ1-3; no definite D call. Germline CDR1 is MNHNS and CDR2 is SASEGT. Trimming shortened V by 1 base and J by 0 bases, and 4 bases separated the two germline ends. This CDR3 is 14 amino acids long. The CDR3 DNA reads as TGTGCCAGCAGTGAAGGAAACTCTGGAAACACCATATATTTT. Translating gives CASSEGNSGNTIYF.

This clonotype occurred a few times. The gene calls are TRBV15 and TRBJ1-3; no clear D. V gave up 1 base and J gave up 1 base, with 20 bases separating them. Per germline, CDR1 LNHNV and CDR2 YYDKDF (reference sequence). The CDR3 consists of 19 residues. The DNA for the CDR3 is TGTGCCACCAGCAGAGCCCCGGGTTTGGCCAGGCAATCTGGAAACACCATATATTTT. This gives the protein CATSRAPGLARQSGNTIYF.

CDR3 in DNA: TGTGCCAGCAGGACTAGCGGTCGGGTAGATACGCAGTATTTT. Amino acids: CASRTSGRVDTQYF. This rearrangement joins TRBV3-1 to TRBJ2-3; 9 bases are a match to TRBD2. CDR1 and CDR2 (germline): LGHDT, YNNKEL (reference sequence). There are 14 residues in the CDR3. Trimming removed 6 bases from V and 5 bases from J; junction bases left unmatched: 6.

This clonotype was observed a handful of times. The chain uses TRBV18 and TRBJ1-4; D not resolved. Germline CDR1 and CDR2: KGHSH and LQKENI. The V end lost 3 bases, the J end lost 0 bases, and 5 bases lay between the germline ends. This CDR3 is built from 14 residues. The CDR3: CASSPSTTNEKLFF. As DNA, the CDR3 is TGTGCCAGCTCACCCAGTACAACTAATGAAAAACTGTTTTTT.

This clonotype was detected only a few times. CDR3 DNA sequence: TGTGCCAGCAGTTCTGCATCCAGAGGCCACGAGCAGTACTTC. This sequence encodes CASSSASRGHEQYF. V and J are TRBV27 and TRBJ2-7; no clear D gene. There are 14 residues in the CDR3. The V and J ends lost 4 bases and 5 bases respectively, with 15 bases between them. Germline V lookup: CDR1 MNHEY, CDR2 SMNVEV (reference sequence).

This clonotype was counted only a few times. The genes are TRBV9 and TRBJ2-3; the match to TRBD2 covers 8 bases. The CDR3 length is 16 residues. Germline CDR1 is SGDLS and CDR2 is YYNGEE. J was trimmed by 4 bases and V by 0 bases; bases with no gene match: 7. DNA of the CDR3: TGTGCCAGCAGCGTAGGGATCCGGGAGGGCCCAGATACGCAGTATTTT. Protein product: CASSVGIREGPDTQYF.

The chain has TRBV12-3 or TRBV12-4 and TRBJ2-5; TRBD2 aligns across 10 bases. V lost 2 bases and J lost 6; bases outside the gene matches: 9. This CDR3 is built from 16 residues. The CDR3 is CASSLRTSGTRKTQYF. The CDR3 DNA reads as TGTGCCAGCAGTTTAAGGACTAGCGGTACTAGGAAGACCCAGTACTTC.

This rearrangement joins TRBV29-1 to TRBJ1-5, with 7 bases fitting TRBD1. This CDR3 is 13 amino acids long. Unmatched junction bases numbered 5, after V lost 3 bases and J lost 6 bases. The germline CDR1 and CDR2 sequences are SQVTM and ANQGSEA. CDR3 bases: TGCAGCGTTGAGGTCAACAGGGGTCAGCCCCAGCATTTT. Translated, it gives CSVEVNRGQPQHF.

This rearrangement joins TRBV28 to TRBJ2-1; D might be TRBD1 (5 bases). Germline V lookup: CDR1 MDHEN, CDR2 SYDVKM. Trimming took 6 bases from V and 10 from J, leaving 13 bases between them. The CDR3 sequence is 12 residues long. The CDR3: CASRDTNGEQFF. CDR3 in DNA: TGTGCCAGCAGGGACACAAACGGGGAGCAGTTCTTC.

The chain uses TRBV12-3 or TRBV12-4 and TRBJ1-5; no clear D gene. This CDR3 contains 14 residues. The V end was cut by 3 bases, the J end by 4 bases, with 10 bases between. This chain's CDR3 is CASSLLGANQPQHF. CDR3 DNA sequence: TGTGCCAGCAGTTTGTTAGGAGCAAATCAGCCCCAGCATTTT.

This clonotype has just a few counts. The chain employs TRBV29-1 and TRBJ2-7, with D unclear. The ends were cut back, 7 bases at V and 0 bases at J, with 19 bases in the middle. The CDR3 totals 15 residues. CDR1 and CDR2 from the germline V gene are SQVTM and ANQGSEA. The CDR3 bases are TGCAGCGCCGCAGTAGCTCTGGACGCCTCCTACGAGCAGTACTTC. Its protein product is CSAAVALDASYEQYF.

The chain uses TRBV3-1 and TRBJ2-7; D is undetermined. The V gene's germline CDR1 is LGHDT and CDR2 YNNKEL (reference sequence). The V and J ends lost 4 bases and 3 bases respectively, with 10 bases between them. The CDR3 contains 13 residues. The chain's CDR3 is CASSLRGSYEQYV. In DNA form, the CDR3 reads TGTGCCAGCAGCCTCCGAGGCAGCTACGAGCAGTACGTC.

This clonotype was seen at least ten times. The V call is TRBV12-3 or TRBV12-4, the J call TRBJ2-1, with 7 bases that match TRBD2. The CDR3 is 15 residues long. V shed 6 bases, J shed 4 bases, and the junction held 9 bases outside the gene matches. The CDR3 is CASRLLAGEYNEQFF. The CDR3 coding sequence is TGTGCCAGCAGACTTCTGGCGGGAGAGTACAATGAGCAGTTCTTC.

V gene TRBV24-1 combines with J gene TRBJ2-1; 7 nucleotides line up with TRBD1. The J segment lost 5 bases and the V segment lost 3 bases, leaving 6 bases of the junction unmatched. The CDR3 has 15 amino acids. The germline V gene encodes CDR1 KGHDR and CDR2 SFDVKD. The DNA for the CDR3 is TGTGCCACCAGTGATCCCTCACAGGGGAACAATGAGCAGTTCTTC. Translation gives CATSDPSQGNNEQFF.

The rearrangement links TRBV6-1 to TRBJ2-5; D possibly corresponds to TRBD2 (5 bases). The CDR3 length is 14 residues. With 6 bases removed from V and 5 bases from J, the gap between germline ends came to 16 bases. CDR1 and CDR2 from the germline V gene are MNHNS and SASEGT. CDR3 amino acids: CASSRLRVLETQYF. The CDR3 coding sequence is TGTGCCAGCAGCCGACTAAGGGTTCTGGAGACCCAGTACTTC.

CDR3 nucleotides: TGTGCCAGCAGGACAGGAGGGTCGGTGCAGTTCTTC. It codes for CASRTGGSVQFF. The rearrangement uses TRBV25-1 and TRBJ2-1, with D possibly called TRBD1 or TRBD2 (6 bases each). Deletions cut 6 bases from V and 12 bases from J, with 15 bases between. The CDR3 is 12 residues long. In germline, CDR1 is MGHDK, CDR2 SYGVNS.

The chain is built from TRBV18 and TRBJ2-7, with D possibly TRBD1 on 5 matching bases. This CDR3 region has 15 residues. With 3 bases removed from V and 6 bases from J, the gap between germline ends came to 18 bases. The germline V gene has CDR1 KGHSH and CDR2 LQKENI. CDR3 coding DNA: TGTGCCAGCTCACCCTACCAGGGCATCCTTATCGAGCAGTACTTC. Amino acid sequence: CASSPYQGILIEQYF.

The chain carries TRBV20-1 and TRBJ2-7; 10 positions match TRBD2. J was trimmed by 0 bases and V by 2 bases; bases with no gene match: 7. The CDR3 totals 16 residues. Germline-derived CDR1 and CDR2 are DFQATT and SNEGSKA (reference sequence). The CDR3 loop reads CSARMAGTSVSYEQYF. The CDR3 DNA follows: TGCAGTGCTAGAATGGCCGGGACTAGCGTCTCCTACGAGCAGTACTTC.